The clone carrying this T cell receptor (beta chain) was observed a handful of times. MiXCR was run by TCRdb on the RACE reads, yielding one entry per CDR3 protein. This repertoire shows roughly 130,000 distinct CDR3 sequences, approximately 10% found once; its top ten account for approximately 2%. Germline assignment: CDR1 SQVTM and CDR2 ANQGSEA. V lost 1 base, J lost 0 bases, and 10 bases lay in between. The CDR3 totals 14 residues. Noted time point: healthy volunteer bleed at 2 weeks. Total RNA came from unfractionated whole blood. The data stem from a study of human T cells and chemical hapten exposure.

This receptor was obtained from a male donor in good health. Some clones in this sample may be carry-over from other donors' samples. Sequences were obtained from whole blood. J is TRBJ2-7 and V is TRBV29-1; the D gene could be TRBD1 or TRBD2 (5 bases each). CDR3 protein: CSVEGDHNSYEQYF. The DNA of the CDR3 is TGCAGCGTTGAAGGGGACCACAACTCCTACGAGCAGTACTTC.